These 31 T cell receptor beta chains were all obtained from the same sample, sequenced in a study of blood T cell repertoires in COVID-19. Produced via immunoSEQ multiplex PCR; TCRdb's table is partial and in-frame only. Of 45,000 or so clones in the sample, about 87% were seen once. Sequenced sample: peripheral blood. The receptor set was obtained from a woman over 75 with COVID-19, enrolled during active disease.

The chain carries TRBV19 and TRBJ2-1; D is uncertain. Trimming pared 6 bases from V and 2 bases from J, leaving 11 bases between. Germline assignment: CDR1 LNHDA and CDR2 SQIVND (reference sequence). The length of the CDR3 is 14 residues. The CDR3 nucleotides are TGTGCCAGTAGGCCCCAAAGCACCTACAATGAGCAGTTCTTC. This codes for CASRPQSTYNEQFF.

The rearrangement links TRBV18 to TRBJ2-7; TRBD2 might be the D (6 bases). Germline CDR1 is KGHSH and CDR2 is LQKENI. V lost 4 bases, J lost 3 bases, and 10 bases lay in between. The CDR3 extends over 13 amino acids. In DNA, the CDR3 is TGTGCCAGCTCACGGCAGGAGGGCTACGAGCAGTACTTC. Protein product: CASSRQEGYEQYF.

V gene TRBV5-1 combines with J gene TRBJ2-4; D may be TRBD1 (6 bases). The length of the CDR3 is 18 residues. CDR1 and CDR2 from the germline V gene are SGHRS and YFSETQ. Trimming left V 4 bases short and J 3 bases short, with 23 bases between. CDR3 sequence reads: CASSLRAPGASGKNIQYF. The DNA for the CDR3 is TGCGCCAGCAGCCTCCGGGCCCCAGGGGCGAGTGGCAAAAACATTCAGTACTTC.

A few counts support this clone. The same CDR3 is also encoded by other DNA sequences in this sample. The chain recombines TRBV30 with TRBJ1-5, with TRBD1 as a possible D gene (6 bases). The CDR3 runs to 13 residues. With 0 bases removed from V and 4 bases from J, the gap between germline ends came to 7 bases. Per the germline V gene, CDR1 is GTSNPN and CDR2 is SVGIG (reference sequence). CDR3 protein: CAWSVQGNQPQHF. Here the CDR3 DNA reads TGTGCCTGGAGTGTTCAGGGGAATCAGCCCCAGCATTTT.

V and J are TRBV27 and TRBJ1-5; tentative D call: TRBD1 (5 bases). This CDR3 is built from 14 residues. CDR1 MNHEY and CDR2 SMNVEV come from the germline V gene (reference sequence). Trimming left V 3 bases short and J 1 base short, with 7 bases between. The CDR3, as DNA: TGTGCCAGCAGTTTGGCAGGGAGCAATCAGCCCCAGCATTTT. Protein product: CASSLAGSNQPQHF.

The V and J genes are TRBV11-2 and TRBJ2-7, with TRBD1 identical over 10 bases. Germline trimming cut 5 bases from V and 5 bases from J; bases unmatched to any gene: 6. The CDR3 has 14 amino acids. Germline values: CDR1 SGHAT, CDR2 FQNNGV. For the CDR3, the DNA is TGTGCCAGCAGCCCCGGGACAGGGGTCCACGAGCAGTACTTC. Encoded protein: CASSPGTGVHEQYF.

CDR3 sequence: CASSLRQGLYGYTF. In nucleotides, the CDR3 is TGCGCCAGCAGCTTGAGGCAGGGGCTCTATGGCTACACCTTC. The V and J genes are TRBV5-1 and TRBJ1-2, with D possibly TRBD1 on 6 matching bases. The CDR3 covers 14 residues. Trimming cost V 1 base and J 4 bases, with 11 bases left between them. Germline V CDR1 and CDR2: SGHRS, YFSETQ.

This chain uses TRBV6-5 with TRBJ1-3; possibly TRBD1 for D (5 bases). V was cut by 6 bases and J by 4 bases, with 10 bases left in between. Germline loops: CDR1 MNHEY, CDR2 SVGAGI. CDR3 size: 13 residues. The DNA for the CDR3 is TGTGCCAGCAGCGGGACTCGGGGAAACACCATATATTTT. As protein: CASSGTRGNTIYF.

The chain is built from TRBV27 and TRBJ1-5; TRBD1 agrees at 7 bases. Germline CDR1 and CDR2: MNHEY and SMNVEV (reference sequence). V was pared by 3 bases and J by 2 bases, with 1 base of the junction left unmatched. The CDR3 sequence is 14 residues long. DNA for the CDR3: TGTGCCAGCAGTTTCACAGGGGGCAATCAGCCCCAGCATTTT. Protein sequence: CASSFTGGNQPQHF.

The chain carries TRBV6-5 and TRBJ2-5, with D perhaps matching TRBD1 (6 bases). Germline CDR1 reads MNHEY; CDR2 reads SVGAGI. The CDR3 has 14 residues. The V end was cut by 6 bases, the J end by 0 bases, with 11 bases between. CDR3 DNA: TGTGCCAGCAGCACAGGGTACTACCAAGAGACCCAGTACTTC. Protein: CASSTGYYQETQYF.

This rearrangement joins TRBV6-5 to TRBJ1-5; TRBD1 matches 7 bases. Trimming took 6 bases from V and 1 from J; bases not matched to a gene: 3. Germline CDR1 and CDR2: MNHEY and SVGAGI. The CDR3 spans 14 residues. CDR3 sequence: CASSAGQSNQPQHF. CDR3 nucleotides: TGTGCCAGCAGCGCGGGACAGAGCAATCAGCCCCAGCATTTT.

V usage is TRBV6-5 and J usage is TRBJ1-1; D not resolved. Between the trimmed V and J ends, which lost 9 bases and 6 bases, there was a span of 20 bases. The length of the CDR3 is 14 residues. Per germline, CDR1 MNHEY and CDR2 SVGAGI. CDR3 sequence (DNA): TGTGCCAGTAGAGATGGGCGACGGAAGTCTGAAGCTTTCTTT. This codes for CASRDGRRKSEAFF.

The chain couples TRBV2 to TRBJ2-2, with D possibly matching TRBD1 (5 bases). Germline lookup yields CDR1 SNHLY and CDR2 FYNNEI. There are 14 residues in the CDR3. Deletions cut 5 bases from V and 1 base from J, with 8 bases between. CDR3 bases: TGTGCCAGCAGTCAGGGTCGGAACACCGGGGAGCTGTTTTTT. Translating it yields CASSQGRNTGELFF.

The V and J genes are TRBV18 and TRBJ1-6; possibly TRBD1 for D (6 bases). V was shortened by 3 bases and J by 8 bases, with 14 bases between the two germline ends. The CDR3 runs 15 residues. The germline gives CDR1 KGHSH, CDR2 LQKENI. The CDR3 is CASSPPTGQYSPLHF. CDR3 nucleotide sequence: TGTGCCAGCTCACCCCCCACTGGACAGTATTCACCCCTCCACTTT.

The chain employs TRBV3-1 (or the pseudogene TRBV3-2) and TRBJ2-3, with 12 nucleotides matching TRBD2. Losses at the gene ends were 4 bases for V and 2 bases for J; bases not matched to a gene: 4. Germline V lookup: CDR1 LGHDT, CDR2 YNNKEL (reference sequence). The CDR3 runs to 16 residues. CDR3: CASSLRTSGNTDTQYF. The CDR3 DNA reads TGTGCCAGCAGCCTCCGGACTAGCGGGAACACAGATACGCAGTATTTT.

This chain joins TRBV4-1 and TRBJ2-1, with 9 bases matching TRBD2. V was pared by 1 base and J by 14 bases, with 9 bases of the junction left unmatched. This CDR3 has 14 residues. Germline CDR1 is MGHRA and CDR2 is YSYEKL. This CDR3 is CASSQVTAGGRKFF. For the CDR3, the DNA is TGCGCCAGCAGCCAAGTAACGGCGGGAGGGAGGAAGTTCTTC.

This clone was recorded once. The chain employs TRBV12-5 and TRBJ1-6; the D is unclear. V lost 1 base, J lost 5 bases, and 12 bases lay in between. Per the germline V gene, CDR1 is LGHNT and CDR2 is FRNRAP. This CDR3 contains 16 residues. This chain's CDR3 is CASGLGYMANNSPLHF. In nucleotides, the CDR3 is TGTGCTAGTGGTTTGGGGTACATGGCCAATAATTCACCCCTCCACTTT.

This clone was counted a few times. This sequence joins TRBV11-2 and TRBJ2-1, with 13 nucleotides matching TRBD2. The V gene's germline CDR1 is SGHAT and CDR2 FQNNGV. The CDR3 covers 16 residues. The J segment lost 0 bases and the V segment lost 5 bases, leaving 1 base of the junction unmatched. The CDR3 region has the DNA TGTGCCAGCAGCCGACTAGCGGGGGGCTCCTACAATGAGCAGTTCTTC. Encoded protein: CASSRLAGGSYNEQFF.

This chain connects TRBV5-1 to TRBJ2-5; 9 nucleotides line up with TRBD1. This CDR3 contains 13 residues. J lost 5 bases, V lost 4 bases, and 3 bases had no gene match. The germline V gene has CDR1 SGHRS and CDR2 YFSETQ. CDR3 DNA sequence: TGCGCCAGCAGCCTCGGGACAGGGGAGACCCAGTACTTC. Protein: CASSLGTGETQYF.

The chain joins TRBV6-1 to TRBJ1-1; tentatively, D is TRBD1 (6 bases). Trimming removed 3 bases from V and 4 bases from J, with 9 bases in between. CDR1 and CDR2 (germline): MNHNS, SASEGT. This CDR3 comprises 13 residues. The CDR3 coding sequence is TGTGCCAGCAGTGATAACAGGGTCACTGAAGCTTTCTTT. Translation: CASSDNRVTEAFF.

This chain uses TRBV19 with TRBJ2-5; 7 bases are shared with TRBD2. This CDR3 comprises 13 residues. Looked up from germline, CDR1 is LNHDA and CDR2 is SQIVND (reference sequence). The junction had 1 base not matched to a gene; V was cut back by 3 bases and J by 3 bases. The CDR3 DNA follows: TGTGCCAGTAGTATGGGGGGGAAAGAGACCCAGTACTTC. As protein: CASSMGGKETQYF.

The J gene is TRBJ1-1, the V gene TRBV11-2; a weak D match, TRBD1 (5 bases). Trimming stripped 8 bases from V and 1 base from J, with 11 bases between. CDR1 is SGHAT, CDR2 FQNNGV, per germline. The CDR3 contains 13 residues. The CDR3 DNA reads as TGTGCCAGCTCCTTCGGACAGAACACTGAAGCTTTCTTT. Protein product: CASSFGQNTEAFF. Complete variable domain (other parts from reference TRBV11-2 and TRBJ1-1): EAGVAQSPRYKIIEKRQSVAFWCNPISGHATLYWYQQILGQGPKLLIQFQNNGVVDDSQLPKDRFSAERLKGVDSTLKIQPAKLEDSAVYLCASSFGQNTEAFFGQGTRLTVV.

The genes are TRBV30 and TRBJ1-3; D gene unclear. Trimming took off 1 base at V and 0 bases at J, with 10 bases between the two ends. This CDR3 spans 15 amino acids. The germline gives CDR1 GTSNPN, CDR2 SVGIG (reference sequence). The CDR3 DNA reads as TGTGCCTGGAGTGGGGGAGTTCTCTCTGGAAACACCATATATTTT. Protein: CAWSGGVLSGNTIYF. Full variable domain (missing parts from reference TRBV30 and TRBJ1-3): SQTIHQWPATLVQPVGSPLSLECTVEGTSNPNLYWYRQAAGRGLQLLFYSVGIGQISSEVPQNLSASRPQDRQFILSSKKLLLSDSGFYLCAWSGGVLSGNTIYFGEGSWLTVV.

CDR3: CASSLAGGGDEQFF. For the CDR3, the DNA is TGTGCCAGCAGCTTAGCGGGAGGGGGAGATGAGCAGTTCTTC. The chain recombines TRBV7-9 with TRBJ2-1; D might be TRBD2 (7 bases). Germline V lookup: CDR1 SEHNR, CDR2 FQNEAQ (reference sequence). The V end lost 0 bases, the J end lost 8 bases, and 11 bases lay between the germline ends. The CDR3 sequence is 14 residues long.

To note about this clone: One end of the junction is discordant with germline, which a read error may explain. The J gene is TRBJ2-5, the V gene TRBV5-1; the match to TRBD2 covers 13 bases. This CDR3 contains 16 residues. CDR1 and CDR2 from the germline V gene are SGHRS and YFSETQ. The chain's CDR3 is CASSLGGTSGEEAQYF. CDR3 in DNA: TGCGCCAGCAGCTTGGGAGGGACTAGCGGGGAAGAGGCCCAGTACTTC.

V and J are TRBV5-1 and TRBJ2-1; TRBD2 matches at 14 bases. The CDR3 sequence is 19 residues long. Germline assignment: CDR1 SGHRS and CDR2 YFSETQ. V lost 0 bases to trimming and J lost 8 bases; unmatched junction nucleotides: 13. CDR3 protein: CASSLGPRWTSGGRDEQFF. The CDR3, as DNA: TGCGCCAGCAGCTTGGGCCCTAGATGGACTAGCGGGGGGAGGGATGAGCAGTTCTTC.

Here the CDR3 reads CASSLGPGAYEQYF. CDR3 coding DNA: TGTGCCAGCAGCTTGGGTCCAGGGGCCTACGAGCAGTACTTC. The V call is TRBV11-2, the J call TRBJ2-7; D is possibly TRBD1 (6 bases). V was clipped by 3 bases and J by 2 bases, with 11 bases between them. CDR1 is SGHAT, CDR2 FQNNGV, per germline. The CDR3 extends over 14 amino acids.

The CDR3 protein is CASSPVGGPTFSGANVLTF. DNA of the CDR3: TGTGCCAGCAGCCCGGTCGGGGGGCCTACATTCTCTGGGGCCAACGTCCTGACTTTC. This chain uses TRBV7-3 with TRBJ2-6; TRBD2 is a possible D gene (7 bases). The V end lost 5 bases, the J end lost 0 bases, and 20 bases lay between the germline ends. The CDR3 runs 19 residues. Germline assignment: CDR1 SGHTA and CDR2 FQGTGA. Based on the CDR3 plus reference TRBV7-3 and TRBJ2-6, the full variable domain is GAGVSQTPSNKVTEKGKYVELRCDPISGHTALYWYRQSLGQGPEFLIYFQGTGAADDSGLPNDRFFAVRPEGSVSTLKIQRTERGDSAVYLCASSPVGGPTFSGANVLTFGAGSRLTVL.

V is TRBV29-1 and J is TRBJ1-2, with 7 bases that match TRBD1. The CDR3 length is 14 residues. Germline V CDR1 and CDR2: SQVTM, ANQGSEA. V was clipped by 4 bases and J by 2 bases; unmatched bases: 7. CDR3 nucleotides: TGCAGCGTTGTAGTGAGGGGACAGAACTATGGCTACACCTTC. Translation: CSVVVRGQNYGYTF.

The gene calls are TRBV10-3 and TRBJ2-1; 7 bases match TRBD2. Losses at the gene ends were 0 bases for V and 4 bases for J; bases not matched to a gene: 0. CDR3 length: 14 amino acids. Germline V gives CDR1 ENHRY, CDR2 SYGVKD. The chain's CDR3 is CAISESGGYNEQFF. CDR3 DNA: TGTGCCATCAGTGAGTCCGGGGGGTACAATGAGCAGTTCTTC.

The J gene is TRBJ1-1, the V gene TRBV7-9; the D is unclear. The V end lost 8 bases, the J end lost 2 bases, and 15 bases lay between the germline ends. The germline V gene has CDR1 SEHNR and CDR2 FQNEAQ (reference sequence). The CDR3 is made up of 14 amino acids. This chain's CDR3 is CASLIGTANTEAFF. The CDR3 DNA reads TGTGCCAGCTTAATCGGTACAGCCAACACTGAAGCTTTCTTT.